Listed below are T cell receptor beta chains from one sample, sequenced in a study of regulatory T cells in long-lasting Graves disease. TCRdb ran MiXCR on the multiplex PCR reads and lists one entry per CDR3 protein. The sample gives approximately 400,000 distinct CDR3 sequences, 15% to 17% of which show up once; 20% to 25% is in the top ten. The source was peripheral blood mononuclear cells (PBMCs), collected at new diagnosis, from a patient treated with antithyroid drugs. These receptors were obtained from a female donor with Graves disease. Both conserved end residues are part of each CDR3. Fields, in order: D gene, clone size, J gene, V gene, CDR3 protein, CDR3 DNA. The D gene is left open where the match is weak. Clone size appears in some rows only: once, few, many, or a class for an expanded clone.

D: TRBD2
size: many
J: TRBJ2-7
V: TRBV20-1
CDR3: CSGEASGSTYEQYF
DNA: TGCAGTGGGGAGGCTAGCGGGAGCACCTACGAGCAGTACTTC

D: TRBD1
size: NA
J: TRBJ2-2
V: TRBV24-1
CDR3: CATSDHQRDRGGPNTGELFF
DNA: TGTGCCACCAGTGACCACCAACGGGACAGGGGCGGTCCGAACACCGGGGAGCTGTTTTTT

D: NA
size: few
J: TRBJ2-7
V: TRBV4-1
CDR3: CASSQDGAEGSSYEQYF
DNA: TGCGCCAGCAGCCAAGATGGGGCCGAGGGATCCTCCTACGAGCAGTACTTC

D: TRBD1
size: NA
J: TRBJ2-1
V: TRBV4-1
CDR3: CASSRGQGASYNEQFF
DNA: TGTGCCAGCAGCCGAGGACAGGGGGCTTCCTACAATGAGCAGTTCTTC

D: TRBD2
size: many
J: TRBJ2-1
V: TRBV20-1
CDR3: CSAGRGGPLNLYNEQFF
DNA: TGCAGTGCTGGCCGCGGGGGGCCCCTCAACCTTTACAATGAGCAGTTCTTC

D: NA
size: many
J: TRBJ1-6
V: TRBV4-1
CDR3: CASSQAPAGSGSPLHF
DNA: TGCGCCAGCAGCCAAGCCCCGGCTGGTAGCGGATCACCCCTCCACTTT

D: TRBD2
size: many
J: TRBJ2-2
V: TRBV6-2/TRBV6-3
CDR3: CASIPLAGALTGELFF
DNA: TGTGCCAGCATCCCACTAGCGGGGGCCCTCACCGGGGAGCTGTTTTTT

D: NA
size: many
J: TRBJ2-7
V: TRBV12-3/TRBV12-4
CDR3: CASRPAHAYEQYF
DNA: TGTGCCAGCAGGCCTGCCCACGCCTACGAGCAGTACTTC

D: TRBD2
size: NA
J: TRBJ2-3
V: TRBV7-2
CDR3: CASSASFILAGAGSDTQYF
DNA: TGTGCCAGCAGCGCAAGCTTTATACTAGCGGGAGCTGGTTCAGATACGCAGTATTTT

D: NA
size: many
J: TRBJ1-2
V: TRBV11-2
CDR3: CASSSLRVGGRREDGYTF
DNA: TGTGCCAGCAGCTCCCTCCGAGTGGGGGGGCGCAGAGAGGATGGCTACACCTTC

D: NA
size: many
J: TRBJ1-4
V: TRBV25-1
CDR3: CASSESGGWRHNEKLFF
DNA: TGTGCCAGCAGTGAATCTGGGGGCTGGCGTCATAATGAAAAACTGTTTTTT

D: TRBD2
size: NA
J: TRBJ2-1
V: TRBV11-2
CDR3: CASSKLAGGKNGEQFF
DNA: TGTGCCAGCAGCAAACTAGCGGGAGGGAAAAACGGCGAGCAGTTCTTC

D: TRBD2
size: NA
J: TRBJ2-3
V: TRBV20-1
CDR3: CSAKGTSGSGDTQYF
DNA: TGCAGTGCTAAGGGGACTAGCGGGAGTGGGGATACGCAGTATTTT

D: TRBD2
size: many
J: TRBJ2-7
V: TRBV28
CDR3: CASSFPSGSDSYEQYF
DNA: TGTGCCAGCAGTTTCCCCAGCGGGAGTGACTCCTACGAGCAGTACTTC

D: NA
size: many
J: TRBJ1-1
V: TRBV7-9
CDR3: CASRLGSGRTEAFF
DNA: TGTGCCAGCAGATTAGGGTCAGGGAGGACTGAAGCTTTCTTT

D: TRBD2
size: many
J: TRBJ2-3
V: TRBV7-3
CDR3: CASSLIPGGGVTDTQYF
DNA: TGTGCCAGCAGCTTAATCCCCGGCGGGGGGGTGACAGATACGCAGTATTTT

D: TRBD2
size: many
J: TRBJ2-1
V: TRBV30
CDR3: CAWSAHRTSVNNEQFF
DNA: TGTGCCTGGAGTGCCCACCGGACTAGCGTAAACAATGAGCAGTTCTTC

D: NA
size: many
J: TRBJ1-2
V: TRBV5-5
CDR3: CASSLGWEGYTF
DNA: TGTGCCAGCAGCTTGGGGTGGGAGGGCTACACCTTC

D: NA
size: few
J: TRBJ2-3
V: TRBV24-1
CDR3: CATSDPSGTDTQYF
DNA: TGTGCCACCAGTGATCCTTCGGGCACAGATACGCAGTATTTT

D: TRBD1
size: many
J: TRBJ2-3
V: TRBV30
CDR3: CAWSLTGATDTQYF
DNA: TGTGCCTGGAGTCTCACAGGGGCGACGGATACGCAGTATTTT

D: NA
size: many
J: TRBJ1-2
V: TRBV29-1
CDR3: CSVKQQAIYGYTF
DNA: TGCAGCGTTAAGCAGCAGGCAATCTATGGCTACACCTTC

D: NA
size: few
J: TRBJ1-5
V: TRBV27
CDR3: CASSWTSHQPQHF
DNA: TGTGCCAGCAGTTGGACATCGCATCAGCCCCAGCATTTT

D: TRBD1
size: many
J: TRBJ1-2
V: TRBV7-8
CDR3: CASSLDGTGSFYGYTF
DNA: TGTGCCAGCAGCTTAGACGGGACAGGGAGTTTCTATGGCTACACCTTC

D: NA
size: many
J: TRBJ1-1
V: TRBV30
CDR3: CAWFVRSEAFF
DNA: TGTGCCTGGTTCGTACGGTCTGAAGCTTTCTTT

D: TRBD2
size: many
J: TRBJ2-5
V: TRBV11-2
CDR3: CASSHTPGLAGGTQETQYF
DNA: TGTGCCAGCAGCCACACTCCCGGCCTAGCGGGAGGGACCCAAGAGACCCAGTACTTC

D: TRBD1
size: many
J: TRBJ1-1
V: TRBV9
CDR3: CASSVSRDRERIEAFF
DNA: TGTGCCAGCAGCGTTTCTAGGGACAGGGAGCGGATTGAAGCTTTCTTT

D: NA
size: few
J: TRBJ1-1
V: TRBV18
CDR3: CASSRDTTMNTEAFF
DNA: TGTGCCAGCTCACGAGACACCACAATGAACACTGAAGCTTTCTTT

D: TRBD1
size: many
J: TRBJ1-4
V: TRBV2
CDR3: CASSGQGATNEKLFF
DNA: TGTGCCAGCAGCGGACAGGGGGCTACTAATGAAAAACTGTTTTTT

D: TRBD1
size: many
J: TRBJ2-5
V: TRBV28
CDR3: CASTPLPGTGDETQYF
DNA: TGTGCCAGCACCCCTCTTCCCGGGACAGGGGATGAGACCCAGTACTTC

D: NA
size: many
J: TRBJ2-2
V: TRBV10-1
CDR3: CASSEVGGATGELFF
DNA: TGCGCCAGCAGTGAAGTGGGGGGGGCGACCGGGGAGCTGTTTTTT

D: NA
size: NA
J: TRBJ2-1
V: TRBV7-9
CDR3: CASGTGSSYNEQFF
DNA: TGTGCCAGCGGGACGGGGAGCTCCTACAATGAGCAGTTCTTC

D: NA
size: many
J: TRBJ1-6
V: TRBV3-1
CDR3: CASSQGWDPYNSPLHF
DNA: TGTGCCAGCAGCCAAGGTTGGGATCCCTATAATTCACCCCTCCACTTT

D: NA
size: NA
J: TRBJ1-5
V: TRBV10-3
CDR3: CATRDWNQPQHF
DNA: TGTGCCACGCGCGACTGGAATCAGCCCCAGCATTTT

D: NA
size: NA
J: TRBJ2-6
V: TRBV27
CDR3: CASSLQGQPGANVLTF
DNA: TGTGCCAGCTCCCTCCAAGGACAACCTGGGGCCAACGTCCTGACTTTC

D: NA
size: many
J: TRBJ1-5
V: TRBV28
CDR3: CASSLHYLNGHQPQHF
DNA: TGTGCCAGCAGTTTGCACTACCTGAACGGTCATCAGCCCCAGCATTTT

D: NA
size: many
J: TRBJ2-3
V: TRBV20-1
CDR3: CSAHDPDTQYF
DNA: TGCAGTGCTCACGATCCAGATACGCAGTATTTT

D: TRBD2
size: many
J: TRBJ2-2
V: TRBV15
CDR3: CATSRDRLAGTNTGELFF
DNA: TGTGCCACCAGCAGAGATCGCCTAGCGGGAACGAACACCGGGGAGCTGTTTTTT

D: NA
size: many
J: TRBJ2-1
V: TRBV20-1
CDR3: CSASQHPRKSYNEQFF
DNA: TGCAGTGCTAGTCAACACCCTCGCAAATCCTACAATGAGCAGTTCTTC

D: TRBD2
size: many
J: TRBJ2-5
V: TRBV3-1
CDR3: CASSQARLAGQETQYF
DNA: TGTGCCAGCAGCCAAGCTCGACTAGCGGGGCAAGAGACCCAGTACTTC

D: NA
size: many
J: TRBJ2-1
V: TRBV28
CDR3: CASVSGGAGSNEQFF
DNA: TGTGCCAGCGTCTCCGGTGGGGCCGGAAGTAATGAGCAGTTCTTC

D: TRBD1
size: many
J: TRBJ2-2
V: TRBV11-2
CDR3: CASSFRGGQGIGGELFF
DNA: TGTGCCAGCAGCTTTAGGGGTGGACAGGGTATCGGCGGGGAGCTGTTTTTT

D: NA
size: few
J: TRBJ2-7
V: TRBV20-1
CDR3: CSARGRSLYEQYF
DNA: TGCAGTGCTAGAGGACGGTCCCTCTACGAGCAGTACTTC

D: NA
size: NA
J: TRBJ1-2
V: TRBV9
CDR3: CASKSPGERYTF
DNA: TGTGCCAGCAAGAGTCCGGGGGAACGCTACACCTTC

D: NA
size: few
J: TRBJ2-2
V: TRBV2
CDR3: CASSEPGPKLNTGELFF
DNA: TGTGCCAGCAGTGAACCCGGTCCTAAGCTGAACACCGGGGAGCTGTTTTTT

D: TRBD2
size: many
J: TRBJ2-5
V: TRBV2
CDR3: CASSRPGGETQYF
DNA: TGTGCCAGCAGTCGCCCGGGAGGGGAGACCCAGTACTTC

D: TRBD1
size: few
J: TRBJ1-1
V: TRBV19
CDR3: CASIPLTPGTGFYSSDEAFF
DNA: TGTGCCAGTATCCCACTTACTCCCGGGACAGGCTTTTATAGTAGCGATGAAGCTTTCTTT

D: TRBD2
size: NA
J: TRBJ2-1
V: TRBV5-4
CDR3: CASSQTSGRSNEQFF
DNA: TGTGCCAGCAGCCAGACTAGCGGGAGATCCAATGAGCAGTTCTTC

D: NA
size: many
J: TRBJ2-5
V: TRBV12-5
CDR3: CASGQGLQETQYF
DNA: TGTGCTAGTGGGCAGGGACTGCAAGAGACCCAGTACTTC

D: TRBD1
size: NA
J: TRBJ1-5
V: TRBV6-2/TRBV6-3
CDR3: CASRPTGGVRQPQHF
DNA: TGTGCCAGCAGGCCGACAGGGGGTGTTCGACAGCCCCAGCATTTT

D: TRBD1
size: many
J: TRBJ1-1
V: TRBV3-1
CDR3: CASSQPGQVLNTEAFF
DNA: TGTGCCAGCAGCCAGCCCGGACAGGTCTTGAACACTGAAGCTTTCTTT